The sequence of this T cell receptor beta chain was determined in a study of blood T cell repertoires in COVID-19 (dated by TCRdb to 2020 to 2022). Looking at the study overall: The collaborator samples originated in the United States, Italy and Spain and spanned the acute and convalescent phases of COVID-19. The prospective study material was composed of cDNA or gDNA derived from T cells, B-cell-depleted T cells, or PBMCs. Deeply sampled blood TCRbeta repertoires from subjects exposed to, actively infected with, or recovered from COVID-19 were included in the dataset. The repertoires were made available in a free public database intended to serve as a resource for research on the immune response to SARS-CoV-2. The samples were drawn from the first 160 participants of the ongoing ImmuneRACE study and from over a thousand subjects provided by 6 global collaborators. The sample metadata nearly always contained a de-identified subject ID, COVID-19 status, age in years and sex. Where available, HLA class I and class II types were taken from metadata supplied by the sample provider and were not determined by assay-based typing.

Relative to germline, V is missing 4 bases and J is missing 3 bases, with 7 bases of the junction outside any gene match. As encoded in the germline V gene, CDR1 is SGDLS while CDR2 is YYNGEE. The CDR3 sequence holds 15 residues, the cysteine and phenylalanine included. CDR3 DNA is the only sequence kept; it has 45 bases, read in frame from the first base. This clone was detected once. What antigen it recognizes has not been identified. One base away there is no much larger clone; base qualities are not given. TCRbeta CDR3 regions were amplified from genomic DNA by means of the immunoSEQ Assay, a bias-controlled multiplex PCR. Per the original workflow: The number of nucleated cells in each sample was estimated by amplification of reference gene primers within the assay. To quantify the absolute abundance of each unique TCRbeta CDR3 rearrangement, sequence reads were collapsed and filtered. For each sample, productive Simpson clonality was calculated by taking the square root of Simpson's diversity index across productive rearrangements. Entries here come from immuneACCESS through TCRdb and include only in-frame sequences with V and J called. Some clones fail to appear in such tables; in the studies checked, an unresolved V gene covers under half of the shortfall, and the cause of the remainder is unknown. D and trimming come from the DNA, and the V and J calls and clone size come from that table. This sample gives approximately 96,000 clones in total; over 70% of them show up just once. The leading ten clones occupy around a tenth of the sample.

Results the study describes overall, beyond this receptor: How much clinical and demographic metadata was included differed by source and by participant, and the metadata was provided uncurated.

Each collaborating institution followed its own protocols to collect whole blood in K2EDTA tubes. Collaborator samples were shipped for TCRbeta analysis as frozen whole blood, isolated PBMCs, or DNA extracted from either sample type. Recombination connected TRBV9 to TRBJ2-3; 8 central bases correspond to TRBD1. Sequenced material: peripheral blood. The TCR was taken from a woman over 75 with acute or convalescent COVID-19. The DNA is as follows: TGTGCCAGCAGCTCCTCCAGGGGGCGGACAGATACGCAGTATTTT. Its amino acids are CASSSSRGRTDTQYF.